This T cell receptor beta chain was recovered during a study of metastatic and nonmetastatic thyroid tumors. The CDR3 consists of 14 residues. The V end lost 3 bases, the J end lost 3 bases, and 10 bases lay between the germline ends. Germline lookup yields CDR1 LNHDA and CDR2 SQIVND (reference sequence). MiXCR re-clonotyped the PCR reads for TCRdb. The profile shows tens of thousands of clones, about 13% of them singletons. No patient received treatment before thyroid surgery. Material for sequencing was blood. The receptor was isolated from a female donor with papillary thyroid cancer or a benign thyroid nodule (not recorded which). Some clones in this sample may be carry-over from other donors' samples. The chain combines TRBV19 with TRBJ2-3; D call uncertain. CDR3 DNA: TGTGCCAGTAGTATTTCAAGAGGAACAGATACGCAGTATTTT. It specifies CASSISRGTDTQYF.